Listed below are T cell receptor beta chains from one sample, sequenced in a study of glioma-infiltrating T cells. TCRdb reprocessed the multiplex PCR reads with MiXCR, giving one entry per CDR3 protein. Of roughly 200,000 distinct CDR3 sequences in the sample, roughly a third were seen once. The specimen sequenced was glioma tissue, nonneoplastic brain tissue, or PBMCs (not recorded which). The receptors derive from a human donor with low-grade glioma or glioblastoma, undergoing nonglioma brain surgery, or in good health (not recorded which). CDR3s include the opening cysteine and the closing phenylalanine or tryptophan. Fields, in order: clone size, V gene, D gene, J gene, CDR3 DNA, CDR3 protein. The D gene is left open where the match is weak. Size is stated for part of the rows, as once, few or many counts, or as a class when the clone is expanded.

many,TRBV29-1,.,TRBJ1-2,TGCAGCGTTGATGGGCAGGGGATAAACTATGGCTACACCTTC,CSVDGQGINYGYTF
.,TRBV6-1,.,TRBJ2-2,TGTGCCAGCAGACACAGGTCCGGAAACACCGGGGAGCTGTTTTTT,CASRHRSGNTGELFF
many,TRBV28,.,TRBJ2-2,TGTGCCAGCAGTGAGGCGGCCGGGGAGCTGTTTTTT,CASSEAAGELFF
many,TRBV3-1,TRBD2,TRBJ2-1,TGTGCCAGCAGCCAAGGAGGAGCGGGAGCGATCTACAATGAGCAGTTCTTC,CASSQGGAGAIYNEQFF
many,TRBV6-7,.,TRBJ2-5,TGTGCCAGCAGTGGGGCCGGGACAAAGCCGCAAGAGACCCAGTACTTC,CASSGAGTKPQETQYF
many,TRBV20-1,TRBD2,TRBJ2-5,TGCAGTGCCACTGGGCTAGCGGACATAGAGACCCAGTACTTC,CSATGLADIETQYF
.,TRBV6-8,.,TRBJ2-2,TGTGCCAGTAAGCCCAGGACAGCGGGGACCCGGGAGCTGTTTTTT,CASKPRTAGTRELFF
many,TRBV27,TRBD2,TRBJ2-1,TGTGCCAGCAGTTCCGGACTAGCGGTCCATGAGCAGTTCTTC,CASSSGLAVHEQFF
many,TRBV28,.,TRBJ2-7,TGTGCCAGCAGCCTCCCCGGACTAAGCTCCTACGAGCAGTACTTC,CASSLPGLSSYEQYF
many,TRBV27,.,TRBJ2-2,TGTGCCAGCAGTCGACCCCCTGTGGGTACCGGGGAGCTGTTTTTT,CASSRPPVGTGELFF
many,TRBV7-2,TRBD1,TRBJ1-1,TGTGCCAGCAGAGCGACAGGGATGACTGAAGCTTTCTTT,CASRATGMTEAFF